This T cell receptor (beta chain) was sequenced during a study of blood T cell repertoires in COVID-19 (dated by TCRdb to about 2020). With regard to the full study: Samples covering the acute and convalescent phases of COVID-19 were provided by collaborators in the United States, Italy and Spain. The prospective study material was composed of cDNA or gDNA derived from T cells, B-cell-depleted T cells, or PBMCs. Deeply sampled blood TCRbeta repertoires from subjects exposed to, actively infected with, or recovered from COVID-19 were included in the dataset. The repertoires were released in a freely available public database meant as a resource for research on the immune response to SARS-CoV-2. The samples were drawn from the first 160 participants of the ongoing ImmuneRACE study and from more than 1,000 subjects provided by 6 global collaborators. Sample metadata almost always included a de-identified subject ID, COVID-19 status, age in years and sex. Where HLA class I and class II types were available, the types were taken from metadata supplied by the sample provider, not from assay-based typing.

This clone was recorded once. The antigen it binds to is not known. No per-base quality is available; no much larger clone lies one base away. Participants in the prospective study were aged 18 to 89 years, lived in some 24 United States geographic areas, and enrolled through a virtual design. In the prospective study, participants were assigned to cohorts based on the clinical history participants reported in a screening survey and a study questionnaire. In the prospective study, mobile phlebotomists collected whole blood, serum and a nasopharyngeal or oropharyngeal swab from each participant. Additional blood draws and questionnaires over an approximately two-month period could optionally be provided by prospective study participants. Prospective study blood samples were shipped either frozen or at room temperature before DNA extraction. At the junction V is shortened by 3 bases and J by 4 bases, with 18 bases in between. The CDR3 sequence holds 17 residues, the cysteine and phenylalanine included. Only the CDR3 region is kept as DNA, spanning 51 bases read in frame from base 1. In the germline V gene, CDR1 corresponds to SGHVS and CDR2 to FQNEAQ.

The immunoSEQ Assay, a bias-controlled multiplex PCR, was used to amplify TCRbeta CDR3 regions from genomic DNA. Concerning the study's data processing: The number of nucleated cells in each sample was estimated from the amplification of reference gene primers within the assay. Sequence reads were collapsed and filtered to measure the absolute abundance of every unique TCRbeta CDR3 rearrangement. For each sample, productive Simpson clonality was calculated as the square root of Simpson's diversity index over productive rearrangements. TCRdb took over this immuneACCESS table, retaining in-frame rearrangements with V and J assigned. Such tables are incomplete; in checked studies, under half of the missing clones stem from an unresolved V gene, and the remainder is unexplained. For V, J and clone size, that table is used; D and trimming come from the DNA. This sample is represented by roughly 130,000 clones; 80% to 90% of them were singletons. Together, the top ten hold roughly 3.4% of the sample.

Paper-wide results and their limitations: The amount of clinical and demographic metadata varied by source and participant and was provided uncurated.

Sample: PBMCs or T cells enriched from blood (not recorded which). The origin of this receptor is a woman aged 50 to 60 with acute COVID-19. The rearrangement joined TRBV7-8 to TRBJ2-2; TRBD2 might be the D gene, on 7 matching bases. CDR3 loop: CASSFPGRGEPTGELFF. The DNA sequence is as follows: TGTGCCAGCAGCTTTCCGGGGAGGGGGGAACCCACCGGGGAGCTGTTTTTT.